This passage covers 7 T cell receptor beta chains from one sample sequenced in a study of Ad26.COV2.S vaccination and SARS-CoV-2 variants. The method was immunoSEQ multiplex PCR; TCRdb's version includes in-frame clones alone and lacks a portion of them. The sample carries 150,000 to 200,000 clones, 87% recorded once. The starting material was peripheral blood, obtained after recovery from COVID-19. The receptors were sampled from a human donor who had recovered from COVID-19.

V usage is TRBV5-6 and J usage is TRBJ2-1; D is uncertain. V was pared by 0 bases and J by 6 bases, with 16 bases between. CDR1 and CDR2 (germline): SGHDT, YYEEEE. This CDR3 spans 16 amino acids. Written as DNA, the CDR3 is TGTGCCAGCAGCTTGGGTCTCAGACGGAAGGGCAATGAGCAGTTCTTC. This sequence encodes CASSLGLRRKGNEQFF.

CDR3 DNA sequence: TGTGCCAGCAGTGAACAAGAGACCCAGTACTTC. Translation: CASSEQETQYF. The rearrangement joins TRBV6-1 to TRBJ2-5; D gene uncertain. V lost 2 bases and J lost 2, with 0 bases in between. Germline CDR1 is MNHNS and CDR2 is SASEGT. The length of the CDR3 is 11 residues.

This clone was detected only once. V usage is TRBV5-6 and J usage is TRBJ2-6; no clear D. CDR3 size: 14 residues. The germline gives CDR1 SGHDT, CDR2 YYEEEE. Trimming shortened V by 4 bases and J by 4 bases, and 9 bases separated the two germline ends. CDR3 loop: CASSLKMGANVLTF. In nucleotides, the CDR3 is TGTGCCAGCAGCCTTAAAATGGGGGCCAACGTCCTGACTTTC.

The V and J genes are TRBV7-9 and TRBJ2-3, with D hard to call. The V gene's germline CDR1 is SEHNR and CDR2 FQNEAQ (reference sequence). V was cut by 6 bases and J by 1 base, with 14 bases left in between. The CDR3 has 15 residues. CDR3 in DNA: TGTGCCAGCAGTAACCCGGCAGAGGGCACAGATACGCAGTATTTT. This gives the protein CASSNPAEGTDTQYF.

This rearrangement joins TRBV5-6 to TRBJ1-5; 7 nucleotides align to TRBD1. Losses at the gene ends were 4 bases for V and 7 bases for J; bases not matched to a gene: 11. CDR3 length: 15 amino acids. Looked up from germline, CDR1 is SGHDT and CDR2 is YYEEEE. Here the CDR3 DNA reads TGTGCCAGCAGCCTGGGGGTCAGGGGGGACCAGCCCCAGCATTTT. Its translation is CASSLGVRGDQPQHF.

To note about this clone: Compared with germline, one end of the junction differs, possibly owing to a read error. This rearrangement joins TRBV12-3 or TRBV12-4 to TRBJ2-3; no reliable D call. This CDR3 is 11 amino acids long. CDR3 coding DNA: TGTGTCAGCAGTTCTCTCGATACGCAGTATTTT. It translates to CVSSSLDTQYF.

This chain joins TRBV28 and TRBJ2-7, with D possibly being TRBD2 (5 bases). From germline, CDR1 is MDHEN and CDR2 SYDVKM. This CDR3 has 12 amino acids. The V and J ends lost 7 bases and 3 bases respectively, with 10 bases between them. DNA for the CDR3: TGTGCCAGCACGGCAGGAGGCTACGAGCAGTACTTC. This gives the protein CASTAGGYEQYF. Full variable domain (rest looked up from reference TRBV28 and TRBJ2-7): DVKVTQSSRYLVKRTGEKVFLECVQDMDHENMFWYRQDPGLGLRLIYFSYDVKMKEKGDIPEGYSVSREKKERFSLILESASTNQTSMYLCASTAGGYEQYFGPGTRLTVT.